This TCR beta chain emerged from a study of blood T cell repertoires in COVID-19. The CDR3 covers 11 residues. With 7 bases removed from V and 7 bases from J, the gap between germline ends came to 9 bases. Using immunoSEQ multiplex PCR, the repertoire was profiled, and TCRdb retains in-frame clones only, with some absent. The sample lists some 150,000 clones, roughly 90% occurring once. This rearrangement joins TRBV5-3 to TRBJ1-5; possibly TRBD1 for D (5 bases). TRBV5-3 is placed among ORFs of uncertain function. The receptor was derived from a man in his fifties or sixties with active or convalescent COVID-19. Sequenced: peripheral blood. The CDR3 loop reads CARPRGQPQHF. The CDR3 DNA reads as TGTGCCAGACCCCGGGGGCAGCCCCAGCATTTT.